The sequence of this T cell receptor (beta chain) was determined in a study of shared T cell receptors in the human thymus. Profiling relied on immunoSEQ multiplex PCR, and the TCRdb table lists in-frame clones only, not all of them. Of hundreds of thousands of clones listed, approximately 89% are singletons. Germline V lookup: CDR1 SGHRS, CDR2 YFSETQ. CDR3 length equals 16 residues. With 3 bases clipped from V and 3 bases from J, the junction kept 7 bases outside the gene matches. The same sample was also studied in work on human thymus T cells.

This TCR was recovered from a boy under three years old with a congenital heart defect. The V and J genes are TRBV5-1 and TRBJ2-2; TRBD1 matches at 8 bases. The specimen sequenced was thymocytes. CDR3 in amino acids: CASSYGQGRDTGELFF. The CDR3 DNA is TGCGCCAGCAGCTACGGACAGGGACGAGACACCGGGGAGCTGTTTTTT.